This passage covers 11 T cell receptor beta chains from one sample sequenced in a study of control samples from healthy donors and cancer patients. Sequencing used immunoSEQ multiplex PCR; TCRdb keeps in-frame clones, though not all of them. The table shows 50,000 to 75,000 clones, with roughly 90% occurring only once. The specimen was PBMCs. These receptors originate from a man in his 60s with colorectal cancer.

This chain joins TRBV7-9 and TRBJ1-6; possibly TRBD1 for D (5 bases). Germline values: CDR1 SEHNR, CDR2 FQNEAQ (reference sequence). This CDR3 region has 12 residues. Trimming stripped 5 bases from V and 8 bases from J, with 7 bases between. CDR3 sequence reads: CASSRGDSPLHF. CDR3 DNA sequence: TGTGCCAGCAGCCGGGGGGATTCACCCCTCCACTTT.

V usage is TRBV18 and J usage is TRBJ1-6; D gene ambiguous. Germline CDR1 is KGHSH and CDR2 is LQKENI. Trimming shortened V by 1 base and J by 0 bases, and 10 bases separated the two germline ends. The CDR3 extends over 17 amino acids. The CDR3 DNA sequence: TGTGCCAGCTCACCACTCACTCCTCACTCCTATAATTCACCCCTCCACTTT. This gives the protein CASSPLTPHSYNSPLHF.

CDR3 amino acids: CASSQDRGNYNSPLHF. In DNA, the CDR3 is TGCGCCAGCAGCCAAGATAGGGGGAATTATAATTCACCCCTCCACTTT. The chain links TRBV4-3 to TRBJ1-6, with a tentative D call TRBD1 (6 bases). The germline CDR1 and CDR2 sequences are LGHNA and YSLEER. Trimming left V 0 bases short and J 4 bases short, with 10 bases between. The CDR3 totals 16 residues.

V and J are TRBV6-5 and TRBJ1-1, with D maybe TRBD1 (5 bases). The germline V gene has CDR1 MNHEY and CDR2 SVGAGI. The CDR3 sequence is 16 residues long. With 1 base removed from V and 4 bases from J, the gap between germline ends came to 16 bases. The CDR3 coding sequence is TGTGCCAGCAGTTACTTTCGGGGGGAGCGGGGCACTGAAGCTTTCTTT. This codes for CASSYFRGERGTEAFF.

The chain has TRBV6-6 and TRBJ1-2; tentative D call: TRBD1 (5 bases). There are 15 residues in the CDR3. V was clipped by 0 bases and J by 9 bases, with 17 bases between them. Germline V gives CDR1 MNHNY, CDR2 SVGAGI (reference sequence). The CDR3, as DNA: TGTGCCAGCAGTTACTCACGCCAGGGCCCCTGGCGCTACACCTTC. It codes for CASSYSRQGPWRYTF.

This chain joins TRBV6-6 and TRBJ1-5; TRBD1 might be the D (6 bases). Germline V gene sequence: CDR1 MNHNY, CDR2 SVGAGI (reference sequence). The CDR3 sequence is 13 residues long. Trimming shortened V by 4 bases and J by 3 bases, and 7 bases separated the two germline ends. Written as DNA, the CDR3 is TGTGCCAGCAGTTGGACAGTCAATCAGCCCCAGCATTTT. Amino acid sequence: CASSWTVNQPQHF.

CDR3: CASSRDRANSGANVLTF. CDR3 sequence (DNA): TGTGCCAGCAGTCGAGACAGGGCAAACTCTGGGGCCAACGTCCTGACTTTC. V and J are TRBV6-6 and TRBJ2-6; 7 positions match TRBD1. The V segment lost 5 bases and the J segment 0 bases; nucleotides outside the gene matches: 7. Germline CDR1 is MNHNY and CDR2 is SVGAGI (reference sequence). The CDR3 length is 17 residues.

The V gene is TRBV6-5, the J gene TRBJ2-1; 10 nucleotides match TRBD2. The CDR3 loop spans 15 amino acids. Germline CDR1 is MNHEY and CDR2 is SVGAGI. Unmatched junction bases numbered 9, after V lost 6 bases and J lost 7 bases. The CDR3 spells CASRPQAGGRNEQFF. The CDR3 DNA follows: TGTGCCAGCAGACCACAAGCGGGGGGGCGTAATGAGCAGTTCTTC.

V is TRBV29-1 and J is TRBJ1-2; D gene unclear. V was trimmed by 3 bases and J by 4 bases, leaving 6 bases between them. Germline-derived CDR1 and CDR2 are SQVTM and ANQGSEA. The CDR3 is 11 amino acids. DNA of the CDR3: TGCAGCGTTGATGTGGGCTATGGCTACACCTTC. It specifies CSVDVGYGYTF. Combining the CDR3 with reference TRBV29-1 and TRBJ1-2 gives the whole variable domain SAVISQKPSRDICQRGTSLTIQCQVDSQVTMMFWYRQQPGQSLTLIATANQGSEATYESGFVIDKFPISRPNLTFSTLTVSNMSPEDSSIYLCSVDVGYGYTFGSGTRLTVV.

V and J are TRBV2 and TRBJ2-3; no firm D call. The CDR3 contains 12 residues. V shed 6 bases and J shed 2 bases, with 6 bases lying between them. The germline CDR1 and CDR2 sequences are SNHLY and FYNNEI. The CDR3 nucleotides read TGTGCCAGCAGCGGTCCCACAGATACGCAGTATTTT. This gives the protein CASSGPTDTQYF. The full variable domain, in which reference TRBV2 and TRBJ2-3 provide the parts outside the CDR3, is EPEVTQTPSHQVTQMGQEVILRCVPISNHLYFYWYRQILGQKVEFLVSFYNNEISEKSEIFDDQFSVERPDGSNFTLKIRSTKLEDSAMYFCASSGPTDTQYFGPGTRLTVL.

The rearrangement joins TRBV5-6 to TRBJ1-2; D unresolved. Trimming took off 1 base at V and 8 bases at J, with 9 bases between the two ends. CDR1 and CDR2 from the germline V gene are SGHDT and YYEEEE. The CDR3 runs 12 residues. For the CDR3, the DNA is TGTGCCAGCAGCTTGTTCTCTTTCGGCTACACCTTC. It yields the protein CASSLFSFGYTF.